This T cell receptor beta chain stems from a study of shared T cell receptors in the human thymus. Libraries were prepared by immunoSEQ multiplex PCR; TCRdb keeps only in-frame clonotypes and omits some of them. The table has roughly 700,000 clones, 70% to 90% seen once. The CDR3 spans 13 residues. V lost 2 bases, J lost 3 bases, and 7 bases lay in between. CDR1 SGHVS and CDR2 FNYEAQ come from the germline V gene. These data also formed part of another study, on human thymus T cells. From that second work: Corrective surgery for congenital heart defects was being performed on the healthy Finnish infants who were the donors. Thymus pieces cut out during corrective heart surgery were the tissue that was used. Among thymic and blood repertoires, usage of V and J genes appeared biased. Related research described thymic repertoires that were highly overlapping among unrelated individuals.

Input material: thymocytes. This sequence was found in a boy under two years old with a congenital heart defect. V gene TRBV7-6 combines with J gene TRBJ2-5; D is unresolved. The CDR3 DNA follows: TGTGCCAGCAGCTTATTAACGGAAGAGACCCAGTACTTC. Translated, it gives CASSLLTEETQYF.